A selection of T cell receptor beta chains follows, all from one sample in a study of blood T cell repertoires in COVID-19. Using immunoSEQ multiplex PCR, the repertoire was profiled, and TCRdb retains in-frame clones only, with some absent. The sample carries under 250,000 clones, roughly 85% recorded once. The sample comprised PBMCs or T cells enriched from blood (not recorded which). Receptors originate from a woman aged 40 to 50 who had been exposed to COVID-19. CDR3s include the opening cysteine and the closing phenylalanine or tryptophan. A D gene is named only where the DNA matches it firmly. Size is stated for part of the rows, as once, few or many counts, or as a class when the clone is expanded.

D gene,V gene,J gene,clone size,CDR3 protein,CDR3 DNA
TRBD1,TRBV2,TRBJ1-1,.,CASRAADRDTEAFF,TGTGCCAGCAGGGCCGCAGACAGGGACACTGAAGCTTTCTTT
.,TRBV7-9,TRBJ1-1,few,CASSPGSGGHPEAFF,TGTGCCAGCAGCCCGGGGAGTGGGGGCCATCCTGAAGCTTTCTTT
.,TRBV13,TRBJ1-2,.,CASSSGPDRSSYGYTF,TGTGCCAGCAGCTCAGGCCCAGACAGGTCCAGCTATGGCTACACCTTC
TRBD1,TRBV20-1,TRBJ1-2,.,CSASSSGGAYGYTF,TGCAGTGCGAGTTCTTCAGGGGGCGCCTATGGCTACACCTTC
.,TRBV5-1,TRBJ2-2,.,CASSSRDETGNTGELFF,TGCGCCAGCAGCTCCCGCGATGAAACAGGGAATACCGGGGAGCTGTTTTTT
.,TRBV7-9,TRBJ2-1,.,CASSLRDTRDEQFF,TGTGCCAGCAGCTTAAGGGACACCAGGGATGAGCAGTTCTTC
.,TRBV19,TRBJ1-1,.,CASSLGLLQGEAFF,TGTGCCAGTAGTTTGGGGCTCCTCCAGGGGGAAGCTTTCTTT
TRBD2,TRBV27,TRBJ2-7,.,CASKPGLAAYEQYF,TGTGCCAGTAAGCCGGGACTAGCGGCCTACGAGCAGTACTTC
TRBD2,TRBV6-4,TRBJ2-2,few,CASSERGGTGELFF,TGTGCCAGCAGTGAGCGGGGGGGCACCGGGGAGCTGTTTTTT
.,TRBV15,TRBJ1-5,.,CATRTGSNQPQHF,TGTGCCACCCGTACAGGGAGCAATCAGCCCCAGCATTTT
.,TRBV7-2,TRBJ1-1,.,CASRGARTEAFF,TGTGCCAGCCGGGGGGCGCGGACTGAAGCTTTCTTT
.,TRBV5-1,TRBJ2-2,.,CASSLITTGELFF,TGCGCCAGCAGCTTGATTACTACCGGGGAGCTGTTTTTT
TRBD1,TRBV19,TRBJ1-6,.,CASSIGHGTASNSPLHF,TGTGCCAGTAGTATAGGCCACGGGACAGCGAGCAATTCACCCCTCCACTTT
.,TRBV3-1/TRBV3-2,TRBJ1-5,.,CASSLREGPQHF,TGTGCCAGCAGCCTCCGGGAGGGTCCCCAGCATTTT
.,TRBV5-4,TRBJ1-5,.,CASSRTGEGDQPQHF,TGTGCCAGCAGCCGAACCGGGGAGGGGGATCAGCCCCAGCATTTT
.,TRBV9,TRBJ1-6,.,CASSVEQGRSPLHF,TGTGCCAGCAGCGTAGAACAGGGAAGATCACCCCTCCACTTT
.,TRBV12-5,TRBJ1-6,many,CASAQRGGDNSPLHF,TGTGCTAGTGCTCAACGAGGGGGGGATAATTCACCCCTCCACTTT
.,TRBV27,TRBJ1-5,.,CASSFSGVDQPQHF,TGTGCCAGCAGTTTCTCAGGGGTTGATCAGCCCCAGCATTTT
.,TRBV11-1,TRBJ2-2,.,CASSRSQGGELFF,TGTGCCAGCAGTCGAAGCCAGGGCGGGGAGCTGTTTTTT
.,TRBV19,TRBJ1-1,once,CASSEPRGANTEAFF,TGTGCCAGTAGTGAACCCCGCGGGGCGAACACTGAAGCTTTCTTT
.,TRBV7-2,TRBJ2-7,.,CASSSNREAYEQYF,TGTGCCAGCAGCTCAAACAGGGAAGCCTACGAGCAGTACTTC
TRBD1,TRBV9,TRBJ1-2,.,CASSAFQDPRGPYGYTF,TGTGCCAGCAGCGCGTTCCAAGACCCAAGGGGGCCCTATGGCTACACCTTC
.,TRBV3-1/TRBV3-2,TRBJ1-2,.,CASSQEARYGYTF,TGTGCCAGCAGCCAAGAAGCAAGATATGGCTACACCTTC
.,TRBV7-3,TRBJ2-2,.,CASSSVQGTGELFF,TGTGCCAGCAGCTCGGTACAGGGCACCGGGGAGCTGTTTTTT
.,TRBV5-5,TRBJ2-6,.,CASSPREPDSGANVLTF,TGTGCCAGCAGCCCCCGGGAGCCAGACTCTGGGGCCAACGTCCTGACTTTC
.,TRBV3-1/TRBV3-2,TRBJ1-5,.,CASSQSGGSNQPQHF,TGTGCCAGCAGCCAATCTGGCGGGAGCAATCAGCCCCAGCATTTT
TRBD1,TRBV6-5,TRBJ2-7,.,CASSSMGQGSYEQYF,TGTGCCAGCAGCAGCATGGGACAGGGGTCCTACGAGCAGTACTTC
.,TRBV19,TRBJ1-3,.,CASSMFGGATSGNTIYF,TGTGCCAGTAGTATGTTTGGCGGGGCGACCTCTGGAAACACCATATATTTT
.,TRBV6-6,TRBJ1-3,.,CASSTDRSSGNTIYF,TGTGCCAGCAGTACGGACAGATCCTCTGGAAACACCATATATTTT
TRBD1,TRBV10-3,TRBJ1-4,few,CAISEGQGPEKLFF,TGTGCCATCAGTGAGGGACAGGGGCCGGAAAAACTGTTTTTT
.,TRBV11-3,TRBJ1-3,.,CASSLEAGDPGNTIYF,TGTGCCAGCAGCTTAGAGGCAGGGGACCCTGGAAACACCATATATTTT
.,TRBV7-6,TRBJ1-2,.,CASSLGPTGIGTF,TGTGCCAGCAGCTTAGGCCCCACAGGGATTGGAACCTTC
.,TRBV20-1,TRBJ1-4,.,CRSQDNEKLFF,TGCAGAAGTCAGGATAATGAAAAACTGTTTTTT
.,TRBV6-5,TRBJ1-1,.,CASSYSWAGGTEAFF,TGTGCCAGCAGTTACTCGTGGGCAGGAGGCACTGAAGCTTTCTTT
.,TRBV6-1,TRBJ1-5,.,CASSEVGAQHF,TGTGCCAGCAGTGAAGTTGGAGCCCAGCATTTT
.,TRBV7-6,TRBJ2-1,.,CASSLRDSYNEQFF,TGTGCCAGCAGCTTGAGGGACTCCTACAATGAGCAGTTCTTC
TRBD1,TRBV13,TRBJ1-2,.,CASSSVGTGTTDGYTF,TGTGCCAGCAGCTCCGTGGGGACAGGGACTACCGATGGCTACACCTTC
TRBD2,TRBV3-1/TRBV3-2,TRBJ2-1,.,CASTSRSGAAYNEQFF,TGTGCCAGCACTAGCCGAAGCGGGGCAGCCTACAATGAGCAGTTCTTC
.,TRBV6-5,TRBJ2-6,.,CASSYSGRSGANVLTF,TGTGCCAGCAGTTACTCGGGCCGCTCTGGGGCCAACGTCCTGACTTTC
.,TRBV24-1,TRBJ2-3,.,CATSYPGGYF,TGTGCCACCTCTTATCCGGGTGGGTATTTT
.,TRBV15,TRBJ1-4,many,CATSSRGRGNRFDEKLFF,TGTGCCACCAGCAGCCGGGGCAGGGGAAATAGGTTTGATGAAAAACTGTTTTTT
.,TRBV6-5,TRBJ1-3,once,CASRSPSGNTIYF,TGTGCCAGCAGATCCCCATCCGGAAACACCATATATTTT
.,TRBV12-3/TRBV12-4,TRBJ1-2,.,CASSLLDSTGYTF,TGTGCCAGCAGTCTCTTGGACTCTACCGGCTACACCTTC
TRBD1,TRBV7-9,TRBJ1-2,.,CASSGDRDSGAGGYGYTF,TGTGCCAGCAGCGGGGACCGGGACAGTGGGGCCGGTGGCTATGGCTACACCTTC
TRBD2,TRBV6-5,TRBJ2-3,.,CASRASGGLDTQYF,TGTGCCAGCAGGGCTAGCGGGGGGCTGGATACGCAGTATTTT